A single sample gave rise to the 17 T cell receptor beta chains below, sequenced in a study of T cells in narcolepsy. The repertoire was sequenced with immunoSEQ multiplex PCR; TCRdb's copy has only in-frame clones and lacks some. The sample lists 35,000 to 40,000 clones; 70% to 90% were seen once. Source material: CD45RA- memory CD4+ T cells from PBMCs. The source is a human donor with narcolepsy.

This chain joins TRBV2 and TRBJ2-5; 14 bases are a match to TRBD2. Germline CDR1 is SNHLY and CDR2 is FYNNEI. This CDR3 contains 16 residues. The trim removed 3 bases at V and 2 bases at J, leaving 2 bases unmatched. CDR3 residues: CASSDGTSGGQETQYF. The CDR3 bases are TGTGCCAGCAGTGACGGGACTAGCGGGGGACAAGAGACCCAGTACTTC. Drawing the rest from reference TRBV2 and TRBJ2-5, the complete variable domain is EPEVTQTPSHQVTQMGQEVILRCVPISNHLYFYWYRQILGQKVEFLVSFYNNEISEKSEIFDDQFSVERPDGSNFTLKIRSTKLEDSAMYFCASSDGTSGGQETQYFGPGTRLLVL.

The rearrangement joins TRBV18 to TRBJ2-1; TRBD1 aligns across 9 bases. Germline lookup yields CDR1 KGHSH and CDR2 LQKENI. J gave up 7 bases and V 4 bases, and 8 bases lay outside the gene matches. The CDR3 covers 15 residues. The CDR3 DNA follows: TGTGCCAGCTCACGGCAGGGACAGGGTGAGAATGAGCAGTTCTTC. This codes for CASSRQGQGENEQFF.

The rearrangement links TRBV5-1 to TRBJ2-3; a possible D gene is TRBD2 (6 bases). The CDR3 sequence is 14 residues long. Trimming took 4 bases from V and 2 from J, leaving 11 bases between them. CDR1 is SGHRS and CDR2 is YFSETQ in the germline V gene. This CDR3 is CASSGSSVTDTQYF. Here the CDR3 DNA reads TGCGCCAGCAGCGGCTCTAGCGTCACAGATACGCAGTATTTT.

This sequence joins TRBV5-4 and TRBJ2-7, with a weak D call TRBD2 (6 bases). Looked up from germline, CDR1 is SGHNT and CDR2 is YYREEE (reference sequence). V lost 2 bases, J lost 0 bases, and 9 bases lay in between. The CDR3 is 14 amino acids. CDR3 nucleotide sequence: TGTGCCAGCAGCTTTGGGACTTACTCCTACGAGCAGTACTTC. Translating gives CASSFGTYSYEQYF.

The chain joins TRBV18 to TRBJ1-1; possible D gene TRBD1, 6 bases. Germline CDR1 and CDR2: KGHSH and LQKENI. This CDR3 has 14 residues. V was clipped by 3 bases and J by 1 base, with 9 bases between them. The DNA of the CDR3 is TGTGCCAGCTCACCGGAGGGGGGGAACACTGAAGCTTTCTTT. Translating gives CASSPEGGNTEAFF. The whole variable domain, filled in from reference TRBV18 and TRBJ1-1, reads NAGVMQNPRHLVRRRGQEARLRCSPMKGHSHVYWYRQLPEEGLKFMVYLQKENIIDESGMPKERFSAEFPKEGPSILRIQQVVRGDSAAYFCASSPEGGNTEAFFGQGTRLTVV.

The chain links TRBV6-1 to TRBJ2-3; D remains ambiguous. Trimming cost V 7 bases and J 2 bases, with 7 bases left between them. This CDR3 is 12 amino acids long. CDR1 MNHNS and CDR2 SASEGT come from the germline V gene. CDR3 sequence (DNA): TGTGCCAGCACTGGTAACACAGATACGCAGTATTTT. Translating gives CASTGNTDTQYF.

The rearrangement joins TRBV18 to TRBJ2-3, with D possibly being TRBD1 or TRBD2 (5 bases each). The CDR3 is 17 residues long. The germline V and J ends were trimmed by 3 bases and 2 bases, with 18 bases remaining between them. Germline V gene lookup returns CDR1 KGHSH and CDR2 LQKENI. CDR3 DNA sequence: TGTGCCAGCTCACCGGCGCGGGTAGTCGGGGCCACAGATACGCAGTATTTT. This sequence encodes CASSPARVVGATDTQYF.

The rearrangement uses TRBV14 and TRBJ1-2; D gene uncertain. V was pared by 0 bases and J by 8 bases, with 10 bases between. Germline V CDR1 and CDR2: SGHDN, FVKESK. The CDR3 has 13 residues. The DNA for the CDR3 is TGTGCCAGCAGCCAAGATCTTGAGGGAGGCTACACCTTC. Translated: CASSQDLEGGYTF.

V and J are TRBV7-2 and TRBJ1-4; D is perhaps TRBD1 (6 bases). V was pared by 6 bases and J by 2 bases, with 13 bases between. The CDR3 extends over 15 amino acids. The germline V gene has CDR1 SGHTA and CDR2 FQGNSA. CDR3 sequence reads: CASRPTGTTNEKLFF. CDR3 DNA: TGTGCCAGCAGGCCTACAGGGACGACTAATGAAAAACTGTTTTTT.

The rearrangement links TRBV6-1 to TRBJ1-2, with D unclear. CDR3 size: 13 residues. Germline loops: CDR1 MNHNS, CDR2 SASEGT. V lost 7 bases to trimming and J lost 1 base, with 10 bases between them. Here the CDR3 DNA reads TGTGCCAGCATGATGGGTTTTAACTATGGCTACACCTTC. It yields the protein CASMMGFNYGYTF.

The chain carries TRBV7-2 and TRBJ2-3, with D possibly matching TRBD2 (6 bases). Per the germline V gene, CDR1 is SGHTA and CDR2 is FQGNSA. With 6 bases removed from V and 2 bases from J, the gap between germline ends came to 18 bases. The CDR3 totals 16 residues. Here the CDR3 DNA reads TGTGCCAGCAGTCTTAGGGACGCGGGGTTCACAGATACGCAGTATTTT. Protein product: CASSLRDAGFTDTQYF.

The chain links TRBV5-1 to TRBJ2-1; 10 nucleotides align to TRBD1. The trim removed 0 bases at V and 8 bases at J, leaving 2 bases unmatched. Per germline, CDR1 SGHRS and CDR2 YFSETQ. The length of the CDR3 is 14 residues. CDR3 protein: CASSLGQGAHEQFF. CDR3 DNA: TGCGCCAGCAGCTTGGGACAGGGGGCCCATGAGCAGTTCTTC.

This rearrangement joins TRBV14 to TRBJ2-7; possibly TRBD1 or TRBD2 for D (6 bases each). The CDR3 has 14 residues. V was pared by 2 bases and J by 7 bases, with 15 bases between. Germline CDR1 reads SGHDN; CDR2 reads FVKESK. CDR3 sequence reads: CASSQRWGAEEQYF. DNA for the CDR3: TGTGCCAGCAGCCAAAGGTGGGGGGCCGAAGAGCAGTACTTC.

V is TRBV18 and J is TRBJ2-2; D unclear. Germline-derived CDR1 and CDR2 are KGHSH and LQKENI. Trimming removed 3 bases from V and 5 bases from J, with 7 bases in between. This CDR3 comprises 13 residues. The CDR3 nucleotides are TGTGCCAGCTCACCCAGCGTTACCGGGGAGCTGTTTTTT. Its protein is CASSPSVTGELFF. Variable domain in full (rest from reference TRBV18 and TRBJ2-2): NAGVMQNPRHLVRRRGQEARLRCSPMKGHSHVYWYRQLPEEGLKFMVYLQKENIIDESGMPKERFSAEFPKEGPSILRIQQVVRGDSAAYFCASSPSVTGELFFGEGSRLTVL.

J is TRBJ2-5 and V is TRBV9; 14 bases are a match to TRBD2. The CDR3 contains 18 residues. CDR1 and CDR2 from the germline V gene are SGDLS and YYNGEE. V shed 1 base and J 3 bases; nucleotides not matched to a gene: 8. The CDR3 here is CASSVRLAGGRWEETQYF. The CDR3 nucleotides read TGTGCCAGCAGCGTACGACTAGCGGGGGGGCGCTGGGAAGAGACCCAGTACTTC.

The rearrangement joins TRBV21-1 to TRBJ2-6; TRBD1, the D gene given by the table, was not confirmed from the DNA. TRBV21-1 is assigned pseudogene status. The CDR3 is made up of 19 amino acids. CDR3 region: CASSKGGQGTFSGANVLTF. The CDR3, as DNA: TGTGCCAGCAGCAAAGGGGGACAGGGGACCTTCTCTGGGGCCAACGTCCTGACTTTC.

V is TRBV10-3 and J is TRBJ2-6; D may be TRBD1 or TRBD2 (5 bases each). Trimming left V 0 bases short and J 4 bases short, with 7 bases between. CDR3 length: 15 residues. From germline, CDR1 is ENHRY and CDR2 SYGVKD. CDR3 loop: CAISESGTGANVLTF. The CDR3 DNA is TGTGCCATCAGTGAGTCTGGGACCGGGGCCAACGTCCTGACTTTC.